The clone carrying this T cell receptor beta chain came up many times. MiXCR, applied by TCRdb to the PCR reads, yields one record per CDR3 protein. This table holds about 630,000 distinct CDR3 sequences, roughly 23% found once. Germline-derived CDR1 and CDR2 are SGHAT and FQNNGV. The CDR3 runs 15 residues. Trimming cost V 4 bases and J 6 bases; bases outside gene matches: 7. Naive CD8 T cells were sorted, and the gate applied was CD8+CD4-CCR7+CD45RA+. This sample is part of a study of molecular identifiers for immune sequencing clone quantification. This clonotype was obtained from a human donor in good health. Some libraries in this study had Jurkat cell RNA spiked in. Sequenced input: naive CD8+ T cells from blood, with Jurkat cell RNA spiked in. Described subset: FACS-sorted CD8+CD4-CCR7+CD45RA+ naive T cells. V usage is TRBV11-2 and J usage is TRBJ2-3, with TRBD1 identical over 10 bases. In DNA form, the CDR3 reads TGTGCCAGCAGCTACGGACAGGGGGTTTTGGATACGCAGTATTTT. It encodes CASSYGQGVLDTQYF.